This entry describes one T cell receptor beta chain. Its antigen is not identified. The sample comes from a study of shared clonotypes between healthy human individuals. Profiled with immunoSEQ multiplex PCR; TCRdb holds only in-frame clones, not every one. Among hundreds of thousands of clones listed, over 65% were seen once. Findings and caveats of the study: The generation probabilities recorded for non-shared clonotypes fell below those of clonotypes shared by all four donors.

This CDR3 has 16 amino acids. Germline assignment: CDR1 SGHAT and CDR2 FQNNGV. With V trimmed by 5 bases and J by 3 bases, 4 bases remained unmatched. The V gene is TRBV11-2, the J gene TRBJ2-1; 13 nucleotides agree with TRBD2. The receptor was isolated from a woman in her twenties or thirties in good health. Input material: memory CD4+ T cells sorted from blood. The sample's subset: CD45RA-negative fraction. CDR3 loop: CASSVGLAGDYNEQFF. The CDR3 nucleotides are TGTGCCAGCAGCGTAGGACTAGCGGGAGACTACAATGAGCAGTTCTTC.